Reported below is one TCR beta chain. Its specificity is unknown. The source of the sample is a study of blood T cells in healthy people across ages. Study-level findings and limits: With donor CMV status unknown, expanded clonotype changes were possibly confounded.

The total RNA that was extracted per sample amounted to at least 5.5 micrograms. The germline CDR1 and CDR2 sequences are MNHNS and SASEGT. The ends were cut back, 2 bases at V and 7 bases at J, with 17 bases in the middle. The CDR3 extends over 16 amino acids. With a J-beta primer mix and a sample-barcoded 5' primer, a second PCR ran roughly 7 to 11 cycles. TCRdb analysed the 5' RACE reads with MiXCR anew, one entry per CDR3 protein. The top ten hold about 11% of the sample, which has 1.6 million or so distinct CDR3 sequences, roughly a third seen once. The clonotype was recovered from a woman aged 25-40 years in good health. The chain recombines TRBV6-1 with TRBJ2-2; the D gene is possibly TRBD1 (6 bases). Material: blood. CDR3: CASSELGRGSIGELFF. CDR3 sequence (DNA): TGTGCCAGCAGTGAACTTGGCAGGGGTTCGATCGGGGAGCTGTTTTTT.